This T cell receptor (beta chain) stems from a study of response to subunit inactivated influenza vaccine. Findings of the study overall: There was a suggestion from the authors that each seasonal influenza vaccination recruits few new T cells.

Germline V lookup: CDR1 KGHDR, CDR2 SFDVKD. V trimming: 4 bases; J trimming: 0 bases; junction bases outside the gene matches: 1. The CDR3 is 15 amino acids. This clonotype was found a few times. Its antigen is not identified. TCRdb passed the RT-PCR reads through MiXCR, listing each CDR3 protein once. The profile shows 450,000 to 500,000 distinct CDR3 sequences, 10% to 11% of them singletons. The sample consisted of PBMCs from blood, taken about 40 days after vaccination. The TCR was taken from a man aged 50 to 59 who received an inactivated influenza vaccine. The chain recombines TRBV24-1 with TRBJ2-1, with 8 positions matching TRBD2. The CDR3 loop is CATSDRGGSYNEQFF. CDR3 in DNA: TGTGCCACCAGTGACCGGGGGGGCTCCTACAATGAGCAGTTCTTC.